This T cell receptor beta chain appears in the sequencing data of a study of a mutant IDH1 vaccine in newly diagnosed glioma. Profiling relied on immunoSEQ multiplex PCR, and the TCRdb table lists in-frame clones only, not all of them. The sample contains some 23,000 clones, approximately 70% of which appear only once. Time point given: week 11, during vaccination. The investigators gave 300 ug of mutant IDH1 20-mer peptide in each vaccine dose, together with topical imiquimod. A few counts support this clone. Its antigen is unidentified. V dropped 4 bases and J dropped 3; count of bases not matched to a gene: 11. This CDR3 has 17 amino acids. Per germline, CDR1 LGHNA and CDR2 YSLEER.

The TCR was taken from a young man with glioma. Some clones in this sample may be carry-over from other donors' samples. The rearrangement uses TRBV4-3 and TRBJ2-3, with 9 nucleotides matching TRBD2. The sample consisted of peripheral blood mononuclear cells (PBMCs), taken from a glioma patient whose treatment included an IDH1 peptide vaccine. The chain's CDR3 is CASSPDIAGEATDTQYF. CDR3 nucleotides: TGCGCCAGCAGCCCGGATATAGCGGGAGAGGCGACAGATACGCAGTATTTT.